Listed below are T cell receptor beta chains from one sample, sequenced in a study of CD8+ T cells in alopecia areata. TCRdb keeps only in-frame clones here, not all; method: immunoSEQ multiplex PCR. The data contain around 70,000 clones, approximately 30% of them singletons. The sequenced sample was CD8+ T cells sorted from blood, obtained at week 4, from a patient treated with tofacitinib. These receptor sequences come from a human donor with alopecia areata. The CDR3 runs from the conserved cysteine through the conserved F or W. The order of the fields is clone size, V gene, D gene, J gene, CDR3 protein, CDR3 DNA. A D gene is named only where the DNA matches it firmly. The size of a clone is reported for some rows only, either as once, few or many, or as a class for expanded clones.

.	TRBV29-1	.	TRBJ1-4	CSVVSQGGKLFF	TGCAGCGTTGTCTCGCAGGGTGGAAAACTGTTTTTT
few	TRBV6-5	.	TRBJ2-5	CASSYEGPEGTQYF	TGTGCCAGCAGTTACGAAGGCCCCGAGGGGACCCAGTACTTC
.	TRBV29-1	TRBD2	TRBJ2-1	CSVPGLAVYNEQFF	TGCAGCGTTCCGGGACTAGCGGTTTACAATGAGCAGTTCTTC
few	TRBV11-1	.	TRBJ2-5	CASSPPTRPQETQYF	TGTGCCAGCAGCCCTCCGACGCGACCTCAAGAGACCCAGTACTTC
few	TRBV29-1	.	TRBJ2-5	CSAWPAGETQYF	TGCAGCGCCTGGCCCGCGGGGGAGACCCAGTACTTC
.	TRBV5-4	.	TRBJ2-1	CASSFWGSYNEQFF	TGTGCCAGCAGCTTCTGGGGGAGCTACAATGAGCAGTTCTTC
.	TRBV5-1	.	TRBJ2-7	CASSLVRNYEQYF	TGCGCCAGCAGCTTGGTTAGGAATTACGAGCAGTACTTC
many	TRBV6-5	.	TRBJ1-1	CASSYSFGTEAFF	TGTGCCAGCAGTTACTCGTTCGGGACTGAAGCTTTCTTT
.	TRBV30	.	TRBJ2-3	CAWSVVADTQYF	TGTGCCTGGAGTGTGGTGGCAGATACGCAGTATTTT
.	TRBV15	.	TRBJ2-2	CATTEGITGELFF	TGTGCCACCACAGAGGGAATCACCGGGGAGCTGTTTTTT
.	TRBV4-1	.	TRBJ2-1	CASSQDYGEQFF	TGCGCCAGCAGCCAAGATTACGGTGAGCAGTTCTTC
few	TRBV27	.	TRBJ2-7	CASSLSFPQGNEQYF	TGTGCCAGCAGTTTATCCTTCCCACAGGGCAACGAGCAGTACTTC
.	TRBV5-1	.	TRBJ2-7	CASSLVWGGDYEQYF	TGCGCCAGCAGCTTGGTCTGGGGCGGGGACTACGAGCAGTACTTC
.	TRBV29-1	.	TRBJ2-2	CSLMAAGELFF	TGCAGCCTTATGGCGGCCGGGGAGCTGTTTTTT
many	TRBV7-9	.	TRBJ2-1	CASSLGYNEQFF	TGTGCCAGCAGCTTAGGGTACAATGAGCAGTTCTTC
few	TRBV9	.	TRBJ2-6	CASSVAGSGANVLTF	TGTGCCAGCAGCGTAGCGGGCTCTGGGGCCAACGTCCTGACTTTC
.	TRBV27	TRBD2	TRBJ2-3	CASSWKRGPTDTQYF	TGTGCCAGCAGTTGGAAGCGGGGGCCTACAGATACGCAGTATTTT
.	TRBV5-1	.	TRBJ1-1	CASSLMDYTEAFF	TGTGCCAGCAGCTTGATGGACTACACTGAAGCTTTCTTT
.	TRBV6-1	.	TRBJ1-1	CASSIQGNTEAFF	TGTGCCAGCAGTATACAGGGGAACACTGAAGCTTTCTTT
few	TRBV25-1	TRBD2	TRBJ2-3	CASSESGLVTDTQYF	TGTGCCAGCAGTGAATCAGGACTAGTCACAGATACGCAGTATTTT
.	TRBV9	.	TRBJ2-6	CASSESGAGANVLTF	TGTGCCAGCAGCGAAAGCGGAGCTGGGGCCAACGTCCTGACTTTC
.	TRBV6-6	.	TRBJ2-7	CASSYPQVSLEQYF	TGTGCCAGCAGTTATCCCCAGGTATCCCTCGAGCAGTACTTC
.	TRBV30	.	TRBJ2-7	CAWSFRGFEQYF	TGTGCCTGGAGTTTTAGGGGGTTCGAGCAGTACTTC
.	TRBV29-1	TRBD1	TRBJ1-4	CSVLDRGDEKLFF	TGCAGCGTCCTGGACAGGGGAGATGAAAAACTGTTTTTT
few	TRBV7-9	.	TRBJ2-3	CASSLDGRERDTQYF	TGTGCCAGCAGCTTAGACGGACGGGAGCGTGATACGCAGTATTTT
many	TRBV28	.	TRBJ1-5	CASSLAGGNQPQHF	TGTGCCAGCAGTTTGGCGGGGGGCAATCAGCCCCAGCATTTT
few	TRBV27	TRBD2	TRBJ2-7	CASSRTSGIYEQYF	TGTGCCAGCAGCAGGACTAGCGGGATTTACGAGCAGTACTTC
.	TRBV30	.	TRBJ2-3	CAWGGLAFADTQYF	TGTGCCTGGGGGGGCCTAGCGTTCGCAGATACGCAGTATTTT
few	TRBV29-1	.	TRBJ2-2	CSAAPGRNTGELFF	TGCAGCGCCGCCCCGGGACGGAACACCGGGGAGCTGTTTTTT
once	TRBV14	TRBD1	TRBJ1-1	CASSQTGDTEAFF	TGTGCCAGCAGCCAAACAGGGGACACTGAAGCTTTCTTT
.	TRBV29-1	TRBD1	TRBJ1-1	CSVWDRGEAFF	TGCAGCGTGTGGGACAGGGGTGAAGCTTTCTTT
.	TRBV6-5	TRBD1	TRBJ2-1	CASSLDRGEQFF	TGTGCCAGCAGTCTTGACAGGGGTGAGCAGTTCTTC
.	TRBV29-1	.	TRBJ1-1	CSVAEGANTEAFF	TGCAGCGTTGCTGAGGGAGCGAACACTGAAGCTTTCTTT
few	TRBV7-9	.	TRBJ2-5	CASNLGEEETQYF	TGTGCCAGCAACCTAGGGGAGGAAGAGACCCAGTACTTC
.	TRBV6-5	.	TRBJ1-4	CASSDPENEKLFF	TGTGCCAGCAGTGACCCAGAAAATGAAAAACTGTTTTTT
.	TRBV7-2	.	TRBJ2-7	CASSRTRNYEQYF	TGTGCCAGCAGCCGAACCCGAAACTACGAGCAGTACTTC
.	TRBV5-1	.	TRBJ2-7	CASSVGGYEQYF	TGCGCCAGCAGCGTGGGTGGTTACGAGCAGTACTTC
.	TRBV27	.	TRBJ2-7	CASSSWAGSYEQYF	TGTGCCAGCAGTTCGTGGGCTGGTTCCTACGAGCAGTACTTC
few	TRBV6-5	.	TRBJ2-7	CASSYSGPYEQYF	TGTGCCAGCAGTTACTCCGGCCCCTACGAGCAGTACTTC
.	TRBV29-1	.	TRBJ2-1	CSVVGGGHNEQFF	TGCAGCGTTGTAGGGGGGGGACACAATGAGCAGTTCTTC
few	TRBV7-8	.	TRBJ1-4	CASSLARTDDNEKLFF	TGTGCCAGCAGCTTAGCACGGACAGACGATAATGAAAAACTGTTTTTT
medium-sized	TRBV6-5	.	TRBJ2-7	CASSYQETASYEQYF	TGTGCCAGCAGTTACCAAGAGACAGCCTCCTACGAGCAGTACTTC
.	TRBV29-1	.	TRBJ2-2	CSVEVRVEGTGELFF	TGCAGCGTTGAGGTCAGGGTGGAAGGGACCGGGGAGCTGTTTTTT
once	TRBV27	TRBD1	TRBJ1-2	CASRPQGGYGYTF	TGTGCCAGCAGACCACAGGGGGGTTATGGCTACACCTTC
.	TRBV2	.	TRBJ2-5	CASSEALGQETQYF	TGTGCCAGCAGTGAAGCGCTTGGCCAAGAGACCCAGTACTTC